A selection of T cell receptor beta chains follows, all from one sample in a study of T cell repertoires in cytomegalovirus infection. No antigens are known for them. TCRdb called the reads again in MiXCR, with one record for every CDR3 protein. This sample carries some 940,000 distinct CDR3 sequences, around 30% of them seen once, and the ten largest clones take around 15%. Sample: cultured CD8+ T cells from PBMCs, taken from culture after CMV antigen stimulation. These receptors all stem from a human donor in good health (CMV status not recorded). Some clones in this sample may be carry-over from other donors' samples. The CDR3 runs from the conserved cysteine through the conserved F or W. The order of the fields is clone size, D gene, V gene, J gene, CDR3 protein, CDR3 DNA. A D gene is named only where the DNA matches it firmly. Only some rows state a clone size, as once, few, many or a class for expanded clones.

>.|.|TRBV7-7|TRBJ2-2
CAIEIRETGELFF
TGTGCTATCGAAATAAGGGAGACCGGGGAGCTGTTTTTT
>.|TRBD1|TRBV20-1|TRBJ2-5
CSAIMTGEKSWETQYF
TGCAGTGCTATTATGACAGGGGAAAAGTCGTGGGAGACCCAGTACTTC
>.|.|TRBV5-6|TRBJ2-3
CASSSVATFSSSPTDTQYF
TGTGCCAGCAGCTCAGTAGCCACCTTCAGCAGCTCCCCCACAGATACGCAGTATTTT
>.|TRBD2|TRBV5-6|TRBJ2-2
CASSLPGLGVTGELFF
TGTGCCAGCAGCTTGCCGGGACTAGGCGTCACCGGGGAGCTGTTTTTT
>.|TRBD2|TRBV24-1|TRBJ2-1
CATSDLAPSGDNEQFF
TGTGCCACCAGTGATTTAGCGCCTAGCGGGGACAATGAGCAGTTCTTC
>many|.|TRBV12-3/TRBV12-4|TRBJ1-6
CASSPDSSYNSPLHF
TGTGCCAGCAGCCCGGACAGCTCCTATAATTCACCCCTCCACTTT
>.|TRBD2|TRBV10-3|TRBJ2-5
CAISSGNQETQYF
TGTGCCATCAGCAGCGGGAACCAAGAGACCCAGTACTTC
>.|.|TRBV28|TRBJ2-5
CASSPPRDPSETQYF
TGTGCCAGCAGTCCCCCTAGAGACCCCTCGGAGACCCAGTACTTC
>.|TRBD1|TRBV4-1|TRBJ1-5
CASSQDGGTGTSNQPQHF
TGCGCCAGCAGCCAAGATGGCGGGACAGGGACTAGCAATCAGCCCCAGCATTTT
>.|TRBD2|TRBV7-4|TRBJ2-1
CASCRGEGEQFF
TGTGCCAGCTGTCGGGGGGAGGGAGAGCAGTTCTTC
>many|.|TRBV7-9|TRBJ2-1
CASSLVQGWSNEQFF
TGTGCCAGCAGCTTAGTTCAGGGGTGGTCAAATGAGCAGTTCTTC
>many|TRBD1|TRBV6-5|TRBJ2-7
CASSYSGTGTYEQYF
TGTGCCAGCAGTTATTCCGGGACAGGCACCTACGAGCAGTACTTC
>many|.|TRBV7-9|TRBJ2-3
CASSRANRLKGHRDTQYF
TGTGCCAGCAGTCGCGCGAACAGGCTTAAAGGTCACAGAGATACGCAGTATTTT
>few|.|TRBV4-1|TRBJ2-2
CASSRSGTVNTGELFF
TGCGCCAGCAGCCGCTCCGGGACGGTGAACACCGGGGAGCTGTTTTTT
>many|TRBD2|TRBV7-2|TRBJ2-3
CASSLTLAGGRDTQYF
TGTGCCAGCAGCTTAACACTAGCGGGGGGCAGAGATACGCAGTATTTT
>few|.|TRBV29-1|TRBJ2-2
CSVAQTTGELFF
TGCAGCGTTGCCCAGACCACCGGGGAGCTGTTTTTT
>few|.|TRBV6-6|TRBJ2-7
CASSPPRGLGEQYF
TGTGCCAGCAGCCCCCCCCGGGGTCTAGGCGAGCAGTACTTC
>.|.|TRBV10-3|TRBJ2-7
CAISAPGTRGYEQYF
TGTGCCATCAGCGCACCCGGGACGCGGGGCTACGAGCAGTACTTC
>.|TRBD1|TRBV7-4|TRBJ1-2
CASSLQTGGNYGYTF
TGTGCCAGCAGCTTACAGACAGGGGGAAACTATGGCTACACCTTC
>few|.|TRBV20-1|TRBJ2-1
CSSPRGGSYNEQFF
TGCAGCTCCCCTAGGGGGGGTTCCTACAATGAGCAGTTCTTC
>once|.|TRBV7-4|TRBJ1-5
CASSLWIHRPQHF
TGTGCCAGCAGCTTATGGATCCATCGGCCCCAGCATTTT
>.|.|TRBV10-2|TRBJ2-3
CASNADTQYF
TGCGCCAGCAACGCAGATACGCAGTATTTT
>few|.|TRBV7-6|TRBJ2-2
CASSATLGGDYTGELFF
TGTGCCAGCAGCGCTACGCTGGGGGGAGACTACACCGGGGAGCTGTTTTTT
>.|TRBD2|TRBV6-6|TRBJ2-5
CASSYRGTSGQETQYF
TGTGCCAGCAGTTACAGAGGGACTAGCGGACAAGAGACCCAGTACTTC
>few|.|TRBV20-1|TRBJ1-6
CRLALTGTSNSPLHF
TGCAGGTTGGCCTTAACCGGGACAAGTAATTCACCCCTCCACTTT